This TCR beta chain was sequenced during a study of T-cell memory formation after mild COVID-19. Whole-study context: Each donor largely had its own TCR clusters. Study-level findings and limits: Clones contracting day 15 to 85 were balanced CD4/CD8; later expanders leaned CD4+. CD8+ contracting clones occupied EMRA, while CD4+ ones occupied mainly CM and EM.

This clonotype has more than one count but fewer than ten. The target antigen is unknown. Germline V gives CDR1 LGHNA, CDR2 YSLEER. The CDR3 length is 17 residues. V was pared by 3 bases and J by 6 bases, with 22 bases between. TCR alpha and TCR beta cDNA libraries carrying sample barcodes and UMIs were produced by 5'RACE using constant-segment primers. TCRdb independently ran MiXCR on the 5' RACE reads; one entry per CDR3 protein. The profile shows just over 300,000 distinct CDR3 sequences, roughly 21% of them singletons. This chain uses TRBV4-3 with TRBJ2-3; TRBD2 is a possible D gene (5 bases). The sequence derives from a man aged 18 to 29 who had mild COVID-19 (a few samples of this study predate the infection). Cell type and time point are not known. The material sequenced was PBMCs or a T cell subset sorted from them (not recorded which). CDR3 sequence (DNA): TGCGCCAGCAGCCAGCTGGTCGGGAATCCCATGAGGGATACGCAGTATTTT. It is translated as CASSQLVGNPMRDTQYF.